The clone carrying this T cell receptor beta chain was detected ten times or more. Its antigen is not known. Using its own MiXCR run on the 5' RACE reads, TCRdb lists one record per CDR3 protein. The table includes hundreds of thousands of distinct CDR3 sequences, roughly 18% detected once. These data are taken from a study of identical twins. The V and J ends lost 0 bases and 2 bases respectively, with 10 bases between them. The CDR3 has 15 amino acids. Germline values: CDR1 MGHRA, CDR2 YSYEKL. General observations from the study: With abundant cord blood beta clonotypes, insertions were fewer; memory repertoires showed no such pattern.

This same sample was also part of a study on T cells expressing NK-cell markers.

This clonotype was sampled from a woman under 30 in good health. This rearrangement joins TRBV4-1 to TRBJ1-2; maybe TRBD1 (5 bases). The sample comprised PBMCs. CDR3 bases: TGCGCCAGCAGCCAAGATCCGAGACAGAACTATGGCTACACCTTC. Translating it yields CASSQDPRQNYGYTF.